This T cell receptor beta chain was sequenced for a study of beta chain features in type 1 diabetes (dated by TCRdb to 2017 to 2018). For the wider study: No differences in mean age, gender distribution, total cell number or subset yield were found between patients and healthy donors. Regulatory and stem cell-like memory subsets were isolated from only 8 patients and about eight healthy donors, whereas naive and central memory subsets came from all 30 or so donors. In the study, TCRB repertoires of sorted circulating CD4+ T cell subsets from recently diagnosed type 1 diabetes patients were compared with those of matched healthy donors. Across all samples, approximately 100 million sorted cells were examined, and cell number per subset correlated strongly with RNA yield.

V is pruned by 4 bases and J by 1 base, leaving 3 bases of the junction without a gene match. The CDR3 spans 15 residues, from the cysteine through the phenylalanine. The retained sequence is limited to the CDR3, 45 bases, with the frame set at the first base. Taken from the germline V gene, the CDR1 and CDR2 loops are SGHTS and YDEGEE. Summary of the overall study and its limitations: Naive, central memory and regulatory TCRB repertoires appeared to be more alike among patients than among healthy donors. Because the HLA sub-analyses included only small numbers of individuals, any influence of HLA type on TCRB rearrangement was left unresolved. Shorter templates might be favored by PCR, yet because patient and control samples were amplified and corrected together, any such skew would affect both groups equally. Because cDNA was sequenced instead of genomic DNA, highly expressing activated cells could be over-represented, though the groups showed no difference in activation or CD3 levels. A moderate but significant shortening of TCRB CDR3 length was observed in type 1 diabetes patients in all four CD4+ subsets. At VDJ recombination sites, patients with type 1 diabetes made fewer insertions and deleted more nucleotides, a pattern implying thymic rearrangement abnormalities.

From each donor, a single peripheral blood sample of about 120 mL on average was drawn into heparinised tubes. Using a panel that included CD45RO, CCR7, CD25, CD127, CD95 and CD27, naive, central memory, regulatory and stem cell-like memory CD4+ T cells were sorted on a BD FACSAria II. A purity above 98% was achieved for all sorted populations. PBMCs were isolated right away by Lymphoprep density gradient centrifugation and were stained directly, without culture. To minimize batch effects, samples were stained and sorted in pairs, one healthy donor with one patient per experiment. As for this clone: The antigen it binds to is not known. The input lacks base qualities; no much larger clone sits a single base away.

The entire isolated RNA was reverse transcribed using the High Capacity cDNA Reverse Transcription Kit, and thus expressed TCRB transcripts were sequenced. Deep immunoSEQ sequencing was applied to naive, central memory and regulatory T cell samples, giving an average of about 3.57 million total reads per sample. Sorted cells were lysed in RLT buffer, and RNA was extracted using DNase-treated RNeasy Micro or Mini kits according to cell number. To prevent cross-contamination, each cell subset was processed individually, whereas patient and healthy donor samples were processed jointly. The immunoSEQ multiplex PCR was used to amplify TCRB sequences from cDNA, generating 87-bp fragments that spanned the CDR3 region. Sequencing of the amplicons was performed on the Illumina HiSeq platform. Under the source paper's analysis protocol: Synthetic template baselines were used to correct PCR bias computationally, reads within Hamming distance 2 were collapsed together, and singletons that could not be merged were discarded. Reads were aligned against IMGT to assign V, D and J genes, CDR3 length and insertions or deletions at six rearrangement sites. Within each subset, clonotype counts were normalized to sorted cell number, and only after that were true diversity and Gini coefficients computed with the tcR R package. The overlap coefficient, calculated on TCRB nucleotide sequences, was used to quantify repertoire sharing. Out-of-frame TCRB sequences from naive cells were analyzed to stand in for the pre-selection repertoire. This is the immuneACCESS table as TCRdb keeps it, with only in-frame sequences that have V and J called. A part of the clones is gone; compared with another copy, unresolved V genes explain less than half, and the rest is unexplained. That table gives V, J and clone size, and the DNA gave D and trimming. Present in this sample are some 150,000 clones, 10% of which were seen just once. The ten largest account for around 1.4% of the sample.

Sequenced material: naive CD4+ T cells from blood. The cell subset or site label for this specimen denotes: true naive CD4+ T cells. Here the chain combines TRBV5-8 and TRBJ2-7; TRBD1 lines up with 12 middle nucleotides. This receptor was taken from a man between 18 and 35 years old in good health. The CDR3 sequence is CASSQGQGASYEQYF. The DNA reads TGTGCCAGCAGCCAGGGACAGGGGGCTTCCTACGAGCAGTACTTC.